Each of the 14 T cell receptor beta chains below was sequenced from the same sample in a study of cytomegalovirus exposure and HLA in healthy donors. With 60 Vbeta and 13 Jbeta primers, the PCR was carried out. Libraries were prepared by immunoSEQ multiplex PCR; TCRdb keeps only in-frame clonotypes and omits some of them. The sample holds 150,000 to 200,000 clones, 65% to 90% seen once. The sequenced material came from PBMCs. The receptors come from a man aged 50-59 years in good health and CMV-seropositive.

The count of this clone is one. The DNA of the CDR3 is TGTGCCAGCAGTTTTCGGACTGAAAACTGGATGACAGATACGCAGTATTTT. Protein sequence: CASSFRTENWMTDTQYF. This chain joins TRBV28 and TRBJ2-3; possible D gene TRBD2, 5 bases. Trimming took 3 bases from V and 3 from J, leaving 19 bases between them. CDR3 length equals 17 residues. Germline-derived CDR1 and CDR2 are MDHEN and SYDVKM.

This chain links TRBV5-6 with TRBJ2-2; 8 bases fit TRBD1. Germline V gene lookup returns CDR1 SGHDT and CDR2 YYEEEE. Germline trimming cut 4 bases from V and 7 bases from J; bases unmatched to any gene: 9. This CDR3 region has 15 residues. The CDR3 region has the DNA TGTGCCAGCAGCCCATGGACAGGGCGCGGCGGGGAGCTGTTTTTT. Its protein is CASSPWTGRGGELFF.

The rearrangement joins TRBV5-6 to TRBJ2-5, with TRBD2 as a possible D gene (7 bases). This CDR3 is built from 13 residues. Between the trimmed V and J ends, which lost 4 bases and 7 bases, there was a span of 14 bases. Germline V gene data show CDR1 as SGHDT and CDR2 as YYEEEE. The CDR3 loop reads CASSARGGRTQYF. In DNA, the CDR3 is TGTGCCAGCAGCGCGAGGGGGGGAAGGACCCAGTACTTC.

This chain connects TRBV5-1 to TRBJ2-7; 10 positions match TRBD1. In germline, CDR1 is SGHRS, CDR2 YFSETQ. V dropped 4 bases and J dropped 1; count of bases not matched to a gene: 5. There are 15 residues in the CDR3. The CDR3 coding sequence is TGCGCCAGCAGCCAGGGACAGGGGAGATCCTACGAGCAGTACTTC. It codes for CASSQGQGRSYEQYF.

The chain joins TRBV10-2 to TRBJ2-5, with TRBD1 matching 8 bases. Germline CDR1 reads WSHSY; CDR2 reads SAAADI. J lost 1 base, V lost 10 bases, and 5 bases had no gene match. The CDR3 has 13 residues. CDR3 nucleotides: TGCGCCACCGAAACAGGGGGCCAAGAGACCCAGTACTTC. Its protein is CATETGGQETQYF.

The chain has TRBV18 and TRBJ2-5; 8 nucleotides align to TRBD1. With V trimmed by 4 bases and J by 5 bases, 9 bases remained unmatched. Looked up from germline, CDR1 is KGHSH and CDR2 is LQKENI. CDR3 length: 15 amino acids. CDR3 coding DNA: TGTGCCAGCTCACTCGGGACAGGACATGGGGAGACCCAGTACTTC. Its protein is CASSLGTGHGETQYF.

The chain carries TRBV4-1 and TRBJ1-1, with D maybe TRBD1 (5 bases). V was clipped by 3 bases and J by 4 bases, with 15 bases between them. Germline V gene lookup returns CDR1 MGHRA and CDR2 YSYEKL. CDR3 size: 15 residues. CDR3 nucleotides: TGCGCCAGCAGCCAGGGTGGGGGAGGCGGCACTGAAGCTTTCTTT. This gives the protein CASSQGGGGGTEAFF.

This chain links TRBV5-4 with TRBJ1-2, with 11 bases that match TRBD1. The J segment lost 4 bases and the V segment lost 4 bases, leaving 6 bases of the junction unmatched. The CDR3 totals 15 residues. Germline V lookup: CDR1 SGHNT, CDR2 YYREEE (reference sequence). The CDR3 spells CASSTGQGAGYGYTF. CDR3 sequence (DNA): TGTGCCAGCAGCACCGGACAGGGGGCGGGCTATGGCTACACCTTC.

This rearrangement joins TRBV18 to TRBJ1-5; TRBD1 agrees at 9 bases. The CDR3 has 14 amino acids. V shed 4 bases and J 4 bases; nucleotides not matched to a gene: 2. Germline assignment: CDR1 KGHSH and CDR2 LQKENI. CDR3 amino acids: CASSLGTGNQPQHF. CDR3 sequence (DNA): TGTGCCAGCTCACTAGGGACAGGGAATCAGCCCCAGCATTTT.

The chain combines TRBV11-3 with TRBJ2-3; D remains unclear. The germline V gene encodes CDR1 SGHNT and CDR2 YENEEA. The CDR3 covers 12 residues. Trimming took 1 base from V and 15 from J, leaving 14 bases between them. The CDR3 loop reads CASSLGDTRRYF. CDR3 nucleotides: TGTGCCAGCAGCTTAGGAGACACGCGACGATATTTT.

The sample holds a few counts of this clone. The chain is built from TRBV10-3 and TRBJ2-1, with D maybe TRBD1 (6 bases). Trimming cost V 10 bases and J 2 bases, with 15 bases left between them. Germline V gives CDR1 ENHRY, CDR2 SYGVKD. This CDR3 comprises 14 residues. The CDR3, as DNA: TGTGCCAGCGGACAGACAGCAACCTACAATGAGCAGTTCTTC. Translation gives CASGQTATYNEQFF.

CDR3 sequence: CASSPKITGLTEAFF. In nucleotides, the CDR3 is TGTGCCAGCAGCCCCAAGATTACAGGGCTTACTGAAGCTTTCTTT. The chain uses TRBV4-2 and TRBJ1-1; TRBD1 is a possible D gene (6 bases). Trimming cost V 4 bases and J 5 bases, with 17 bases left between them. The length of the CDR3 is 15 residues. Looked up from germline, CDR1 is LGHNA and CDR2 is YNFKEQ.

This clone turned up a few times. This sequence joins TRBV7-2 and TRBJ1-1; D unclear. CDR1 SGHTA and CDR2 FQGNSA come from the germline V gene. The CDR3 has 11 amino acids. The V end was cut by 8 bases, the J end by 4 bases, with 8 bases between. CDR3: CASLEVTEAFF. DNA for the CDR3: TGTGCCAGCTTGGAGGTCACTGAAGCTTTCTTT.

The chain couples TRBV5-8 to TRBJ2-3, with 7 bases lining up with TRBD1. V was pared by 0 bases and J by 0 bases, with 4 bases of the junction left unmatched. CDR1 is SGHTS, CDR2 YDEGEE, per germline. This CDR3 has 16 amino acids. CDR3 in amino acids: CASSLGYRGSTDTQYF. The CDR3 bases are TGTGCCAGCAGCTTGGGGTACAGGGGAAGCACAGATACGCAGTATTTT.